This T cell receptor (beta chain) appears in the sequencing data of a study of Graves' ophthalmopathy and Graves' hyperthyroidism. At the level of the study: There was a collection of peripheral blood at initial diagnosis, before any treatment. Points from the study as a whole: A model built from 13 signatures distinguished ophthalmopathy from stable hyperthyroidism with approximately 89% sensitivity and about 81% specificity.

This clonotype was counted only a few times. Its cognate antigen is unknown. Between the trimmed V and J ends, which lost 2 bases and 4 bases, there was a span of 11 bases. The CDR3 consists of 14 residues. Amplification of TCR beta CDR3 regions used RNA transcripts. In the first round, RT-PCR was carried out with HTBI primers, and a multiplex PCR formed the second round. Each CDR3 protein gets one entry after TCRdb re-called the multiplex PCR reads with MiXCR. This repertoire shows a few hundred thousand distinct CDR3 sequences, about a sixth found once; its top ten account for roughly 2.3%. The stable label applied to hyperthyroidism with no ophthalmopathy within 18 months of follow-up. Sampling approximately 10 ml of fresh peripheral blood provided the PBMCs.

Material for sequencing was peripheral blood. The receptor comes from an adult woman with stable Graves' hyperthyroidism. The chain carries TRBV12-3 or TRBV12-4 and TRBJ1-1, with unresolved D. CDR3: CASSLIGFGTEAFF. The CDR3 region has the DNA TGTGCCAGCAGTTTAATAGGGTTTGGCACTGAAGCTTTCTTT.